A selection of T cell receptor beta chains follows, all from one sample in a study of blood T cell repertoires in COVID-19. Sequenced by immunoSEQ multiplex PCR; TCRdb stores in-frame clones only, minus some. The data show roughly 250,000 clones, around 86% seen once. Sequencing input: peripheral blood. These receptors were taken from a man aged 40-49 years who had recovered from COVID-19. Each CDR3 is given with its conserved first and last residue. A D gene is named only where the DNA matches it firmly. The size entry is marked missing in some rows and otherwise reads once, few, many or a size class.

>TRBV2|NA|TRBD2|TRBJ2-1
CASRELAGGLGLLSEQFF
TGTGCCAGCAGGGAACTAGCGGGAGGGCTTGGCCTTCTAAGTGAGCAGTTCTTC
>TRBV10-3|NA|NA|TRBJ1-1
CAISGQDLVMNTEAFF
TGTGCCATCAGTGGACAGGACCTCGTAATGAACACTGAAGCTTTCTTT
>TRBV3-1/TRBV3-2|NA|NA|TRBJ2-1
CASSQGPRNEQFF
TGTGCCAGCAGCCAAGGTCCGCGAAATGAGCAGTTCTTC
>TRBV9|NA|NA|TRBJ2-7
CASSVEGEPYEQYF
TGTGCCAGCAGCGTAGAAGGGGAACCCTACGAGCAGTACTTC
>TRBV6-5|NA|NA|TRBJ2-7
CASSPGSYYEQYF
TGTGCCAGCAGCCCCGGTTCGTACTACGAGCAGTACTTC
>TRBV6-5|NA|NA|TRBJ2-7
CASRDLSYEQYF
TGTGCCAGCAGGGACTTATCCTACGAGCAGTACTTC
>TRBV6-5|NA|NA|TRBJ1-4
CAKTNRRGGEKLFF
TGTGCCAAAACCAACCGCCGGGGTGGCGAAAAACTGTTTTTT
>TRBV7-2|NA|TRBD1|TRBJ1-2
CASASALFAGGSNGYTF
TGTGCCAGCGCATCGGCCTTATTTGCAGGGGGCTCGAACGGCTACACCTTC
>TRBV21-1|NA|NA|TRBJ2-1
CASSECYSGRRPPSSYNEQFF
TGTGCCAGCAGCGAGTGTTATAGCGGGAGGCGACCACCTAGCTCCTACAATGAGCAGTTCTTC
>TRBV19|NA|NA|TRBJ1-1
CASSIARMNTEAFF
TGTGCCAGTAGTATAGCCAGGATGAACACTGAAGCTTTCTTT
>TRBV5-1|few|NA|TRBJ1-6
CASSLGWQGNSPLHF
TGCGCCAGCAGCTTGGGCTGGCAGGGGAATTCACCCCTCCACTTT
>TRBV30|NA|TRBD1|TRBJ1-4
CAWKGTGGEKLFF
TGTGCCTGGAAAGGGACAGGGGGTGAAAAACTGTTTTTT
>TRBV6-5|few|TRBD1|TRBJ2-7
CASSYRDRVREQYF
TGTGCCAGCAGTTACCGGGACAGGGTCCGCGAGCAGTACTTC
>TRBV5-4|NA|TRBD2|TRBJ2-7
CASSFRAGGRSEQYF
TGTGCCAGCAGCTTTCGAGCGGGGGGCCGGAGCGAGCAGTACTTC
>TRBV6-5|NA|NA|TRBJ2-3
CASSLQWLADTQYF
TGTGCCAGCAGTCTACAGTGGCTGGCAGATACGCAGTATTTT
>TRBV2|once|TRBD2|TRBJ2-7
CASNLGLVYEQYF
TGTGCCAGCAATCTAGGACTAGTTTACGAGCAGTACTTC
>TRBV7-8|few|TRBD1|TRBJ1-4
CASSLVGQGSEKLFF
TGTGCCAGCAGCTTAGTAGGACAGGGGAGTGAAAAACTGTTTTTT
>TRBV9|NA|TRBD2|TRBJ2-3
CASSVGLAGLTDTQYF
TGTGCCAGCAGCGTAGGCCTAGCGGGTCTCACAGATACGCAGTATTTT
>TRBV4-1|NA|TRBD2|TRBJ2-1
CASSQDGLAGRSEQFF
TGCGCCAGCAGCCAAGATGGGCTAGCGGGAAGGAGTGAGCAGTTCTTC
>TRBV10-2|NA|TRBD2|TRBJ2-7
CASSEGDRTSGGGYEQYF
TGCGCCAGCAGTGAAGGGGACCGGACTAGCGGGGGGGGCTACGAGCAGTACTTC
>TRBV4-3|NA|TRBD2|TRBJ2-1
CASSQTSGTYNEQFF
TGCGCCAGCAGCCAGACTAGCGGGACCTACAATGAGCAGTTCTTC
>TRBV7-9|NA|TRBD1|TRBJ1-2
CASSLGQTGSSIAF
TGTGCCAGCAGCTTGGGACAGACAGGGTCCTCAATCGCGTTC
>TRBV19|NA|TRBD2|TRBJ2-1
CATRSGGARYNEQFF
TGTGCCACTAGGAGCGGGGGGGCCCGTTACAATGAGCAGTTCTTC
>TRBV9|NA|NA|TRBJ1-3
CASSGGGGNTIYF
TGTGCCAGCAGCGGGGGGGGTGGAAACACCATATATTTT
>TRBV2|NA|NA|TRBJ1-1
CASIRQENTEAFF
TGTGCCAGCATTCGACAGGAGAACACTGAAGCTTTCTTT
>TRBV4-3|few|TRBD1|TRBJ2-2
CASSPGQGATGELFF
TGCGCCAGCAGCCCGGGACAGGGGGCGACCGGGGAGCTGTTTTTT
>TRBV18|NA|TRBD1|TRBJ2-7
CASSQIGQGAGHEQYF
TGTGCCAGCTCACAAATCGGACAGGGGGCCGGCCACGAGCAGTACTTC
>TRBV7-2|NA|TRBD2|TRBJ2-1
CASSFPGRLAGVEQFF
TGTGCCAGCAGCTTCCCAGGCCGGCTAGCGGGAGTTGAGCAGTTCTTC
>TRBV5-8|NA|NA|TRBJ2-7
CASSNWSGEQYF
TGTGCCAGCAGTAACTGGAGCGGCGAGCAGTACTTC
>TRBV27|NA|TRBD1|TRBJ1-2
CASSFGQGPTYYGYTF
TGTGCCAGCAGTTTCGGACAGGGGCCTACTTACTATGGCTACACCTTC
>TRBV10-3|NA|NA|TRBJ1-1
CAISGDRSMNTEAFF
TGTGCCATCAGTGGCGACAGGTCCATGAACACTGAAGCTTTCTTT
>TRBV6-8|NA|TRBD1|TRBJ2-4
CASSSTGARAKNIQYF
TGTGCCAGCAGCAGTACAGGGGCCAGAGCCAAAAACATTCAGTACTTC
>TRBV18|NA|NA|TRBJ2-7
CASSGRGDEQYF
TGTGCCAGCTCGGGCAGGGGCGACGAGCAGTACTTC
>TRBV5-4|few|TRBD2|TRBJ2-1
CASSLRREAYNEQFF
TGTGCCAGCAGCTTAAGGCGGGAGGCTTACAATGAGCAGTTCTTC
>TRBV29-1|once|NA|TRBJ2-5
CSVEDLRQIQETQYF
TGCAGCGTTGAAGATCTACGACAGATCCAAGAGACCCAGTACTTC
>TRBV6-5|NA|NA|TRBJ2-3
CASSYSRLLATDTQYF
TGTGCCAGCAGTTACTCGAGGTTATTGGCGACAGATACGCAGTATTTT
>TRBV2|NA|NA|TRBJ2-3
CASSAGSPSTDTQYF
TGTGCCAGCAGTGCCGGGAGTCCAAGCACAGATACGCAGTATTTT
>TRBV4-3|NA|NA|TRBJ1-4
CASGETGGNEKLFF
TGCGCCAGCGGTGAGACAGGAGGTAATGAAAAACTGTTTTTT
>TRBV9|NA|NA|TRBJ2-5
CASSGTDQETQYF
TGTGCCAGCAGCGGGACAGACCAAGAGACCCAGTACTTC
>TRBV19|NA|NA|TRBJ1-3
CASSIGGRIRNTIYF
TGTGCCAGTAGTATAGGGGGCCGTATCCGAAACACCATATATTTT
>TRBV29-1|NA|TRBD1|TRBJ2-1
CSVPGQGVYDEQFF
TGCAGCGTCCCTGGACAGGGGGTTTATGATGAGCAGTTCTTC
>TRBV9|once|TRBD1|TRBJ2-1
CASSRQGLNNEQFF
TGTGCCAGCAGCCGACAGGGGTTAAACAATGAGCAGTTCTTC
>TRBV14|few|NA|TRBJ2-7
CASSQDWAAYEQYF
TGTGCCAGCAGCCAAGATTGGGCCGCCTACGAGCAGTACTTC
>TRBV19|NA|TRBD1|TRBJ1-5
CASSIWTGGGNQPQHF
TGTGCCAGTAGTATCTGGACAGGGGGCGGCAATCAGCCCCAGCATTTT